The T cell receptor (beta chain) under discussion was sequenced for a study of CD8 T cells in ankylosing spondylitis. The CDR3 has 16 residues. V lost 6 bases and J 0 bases, leaving 16 bases between the germline ends. In this sample, this clonotype turned up a few times. In making TCR beta libraries, quantitative 5'-RACE with molecular barcodes was used. TCRdb itself ran the 5' RACE reads through MiXCR, one entry per CDR3 protein. This sample has about 360,000 distinct CDR3 sequences, with about 15% found just once. The sequencing sample was made of blood, either unsorted or a sorted T cell fraction (not recorded which). The J gene is TRBJ2-3, the V gene TRBV12-3 or TRBV12-4; D is perhaps TRBD1 (5 bases). This TCR derives from a male donor with ankylosing spondylitis or in good health (not recorded which). Here the CDR3 reads CASSPPAGHSTDTQYF. CDR3 DNA sequence: TGTGCCAGCAGCCCTCCTGCAGGGCATAGCACAGATACGCAGTATTTT.